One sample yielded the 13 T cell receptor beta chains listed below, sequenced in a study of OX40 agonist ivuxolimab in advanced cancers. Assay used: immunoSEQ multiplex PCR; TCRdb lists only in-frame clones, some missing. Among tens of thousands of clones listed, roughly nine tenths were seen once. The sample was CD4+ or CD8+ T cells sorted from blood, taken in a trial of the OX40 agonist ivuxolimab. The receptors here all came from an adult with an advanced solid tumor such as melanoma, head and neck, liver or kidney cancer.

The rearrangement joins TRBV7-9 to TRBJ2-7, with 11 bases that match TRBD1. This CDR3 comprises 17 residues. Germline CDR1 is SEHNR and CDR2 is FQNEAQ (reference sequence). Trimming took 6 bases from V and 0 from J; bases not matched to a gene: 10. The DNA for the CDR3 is TGTGCCAGCAGTTCTGGACAGGGGGCGCGCTTCTCCTACGAGCAGTACTTC. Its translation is CASSSGQGARFSYEQYF.

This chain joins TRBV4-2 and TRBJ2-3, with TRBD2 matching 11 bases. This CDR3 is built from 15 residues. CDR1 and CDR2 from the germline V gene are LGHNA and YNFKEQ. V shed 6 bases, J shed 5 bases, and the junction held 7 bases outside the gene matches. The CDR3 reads CASRLAGGPIDTQYF. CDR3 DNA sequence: TGTGCCAGCAGGTTAGCGGGAGGGCCTATAGATACGCAGTATTTT.

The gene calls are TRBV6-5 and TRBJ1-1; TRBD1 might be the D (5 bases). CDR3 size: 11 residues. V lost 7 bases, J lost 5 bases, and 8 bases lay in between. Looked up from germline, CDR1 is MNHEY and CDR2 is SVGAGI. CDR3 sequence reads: CASISGTEAFF. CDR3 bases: TGTGCCAGCATTTCAGGGACTGAAGCTTTCTTT.

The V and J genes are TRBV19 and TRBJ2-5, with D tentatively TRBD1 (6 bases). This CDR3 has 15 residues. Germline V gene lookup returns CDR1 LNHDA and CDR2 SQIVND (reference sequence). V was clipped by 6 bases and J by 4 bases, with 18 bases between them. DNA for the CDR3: TGTGCCAGTAGCCCTGGGGGCCGGAGAGGAGAGACCCAGTACTTC. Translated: CASSPGGRRGETQYF.

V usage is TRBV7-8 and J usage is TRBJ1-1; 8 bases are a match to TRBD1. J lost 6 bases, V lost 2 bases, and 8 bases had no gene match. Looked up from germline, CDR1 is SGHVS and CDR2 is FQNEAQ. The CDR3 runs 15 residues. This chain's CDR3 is CASSLLGQGSPEAFF. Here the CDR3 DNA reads TGTGCCAGCAGCTTACTAGGACAGGGAAGTCCTGAAGCTTTCTTT.

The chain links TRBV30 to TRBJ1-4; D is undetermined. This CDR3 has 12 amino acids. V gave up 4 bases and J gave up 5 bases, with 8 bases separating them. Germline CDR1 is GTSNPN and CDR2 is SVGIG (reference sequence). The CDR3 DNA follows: TGTGCCTGGACAGGCCGGAATGAAAAACTGTTTTTT. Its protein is CAWTGRNEKLFF. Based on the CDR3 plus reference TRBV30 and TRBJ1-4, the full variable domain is SQTIHQWPATLVQPVGSPLSLECTVEGTSNPNLYWYRQAAGRGLQLLFYSVGIGQISSEVPQNLSASRPQDRQFILSSKKLLLSDSGFYLCAWTGRNEKLFFGSGTQLSVL.

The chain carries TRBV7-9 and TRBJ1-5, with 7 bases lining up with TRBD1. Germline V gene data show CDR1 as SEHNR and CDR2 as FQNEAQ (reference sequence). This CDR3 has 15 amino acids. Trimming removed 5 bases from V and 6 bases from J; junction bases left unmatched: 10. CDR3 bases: TGTGCCAGCAGCCTCACAGGGGTTAGAGTTCAGCCCCAGCATTTT. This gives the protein CASSLTGVRVQPQHF.

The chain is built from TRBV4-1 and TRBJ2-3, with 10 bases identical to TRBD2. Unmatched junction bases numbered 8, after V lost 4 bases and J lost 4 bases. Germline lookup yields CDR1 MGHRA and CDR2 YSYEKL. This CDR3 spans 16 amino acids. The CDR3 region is CASSPTSGRAPDTQYF. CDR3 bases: TGCGCCAGCAGCCCGACCAGCGGGAGGGCCCCAGATACGCAGTATTTT.

The CDR3 spells CASSARRGELFF. In DNA form, the CDR3 reads TGTGCCAGCTCAGCCCGGCGTGGGGAACTGTTTTTT. The chain joins TRBV18 to TRBJ1-4; D is unclear. CDR1 KGHSH and CDR2 LQKENI come from the germline V gene. CDR3 size: 12 residues. V lost 5 bases and J lost 12, with 13 bases in between.

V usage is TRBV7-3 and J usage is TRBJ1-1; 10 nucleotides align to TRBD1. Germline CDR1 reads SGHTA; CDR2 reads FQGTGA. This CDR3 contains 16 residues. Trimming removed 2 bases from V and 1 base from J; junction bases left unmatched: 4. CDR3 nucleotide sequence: TGTGCCAGCAGCTTAGGGACAGGGGCGTCGAACACTGAAGCTTTCTTT. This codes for CASSLGTGASNTEAFF.

The DNA of the CDR3 is TGCAGTGCCACCGGGAGCTACGAGCAGTACGTC. This encodes CSATGSYEQYV. The rearrangement links TRBV20-1 to TRBJ2-7; the D gene is possibly TRBD2 (6 bases). Trimming pared 6 bases from V and 3 bases from J, leaving 9 bases between. CDR1 is DFQATT and CDR2 is SNEGSKA in the germline V gene (reference sequence). The CDR3 covers 11 residues.

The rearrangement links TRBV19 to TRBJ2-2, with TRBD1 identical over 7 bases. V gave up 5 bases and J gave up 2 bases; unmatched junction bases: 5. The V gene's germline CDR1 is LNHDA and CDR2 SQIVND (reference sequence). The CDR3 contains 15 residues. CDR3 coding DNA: TGTGCCAGTAGTCCACAGGGGCTAAACACCGGGGAGCTGTTTTTT. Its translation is CASSPQGLNTGELFF.

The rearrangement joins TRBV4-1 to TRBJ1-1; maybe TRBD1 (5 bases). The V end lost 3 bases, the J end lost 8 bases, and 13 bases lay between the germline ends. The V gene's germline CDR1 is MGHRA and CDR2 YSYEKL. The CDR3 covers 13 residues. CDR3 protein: CASSHPPGTEAFF. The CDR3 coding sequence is TGCGCCAGCAGCCATCCTCCAGGGACGGAAGCTTTCTTT.